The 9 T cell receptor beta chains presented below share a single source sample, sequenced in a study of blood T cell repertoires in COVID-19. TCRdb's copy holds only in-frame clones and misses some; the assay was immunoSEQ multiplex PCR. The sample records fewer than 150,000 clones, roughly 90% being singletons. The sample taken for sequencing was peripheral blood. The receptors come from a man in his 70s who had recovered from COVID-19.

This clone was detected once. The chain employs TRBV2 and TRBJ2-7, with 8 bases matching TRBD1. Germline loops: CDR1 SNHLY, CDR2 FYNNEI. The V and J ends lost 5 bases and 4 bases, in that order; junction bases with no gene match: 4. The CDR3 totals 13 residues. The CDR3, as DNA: TGTGCCAGCAGTCTGACAGGGGATTACGAGCAGTACTTC. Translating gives CASSLTGDYEQYF.

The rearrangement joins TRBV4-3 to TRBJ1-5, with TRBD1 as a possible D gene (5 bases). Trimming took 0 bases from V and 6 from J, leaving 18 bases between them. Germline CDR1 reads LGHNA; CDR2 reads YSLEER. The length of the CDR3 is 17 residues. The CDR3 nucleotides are TGCGCCAGCAGCCAAGACCCCCCCAGGGAGGGAGGTCAGCCCCAGCATTTT. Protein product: CASSQDPPREGGQPQHF.

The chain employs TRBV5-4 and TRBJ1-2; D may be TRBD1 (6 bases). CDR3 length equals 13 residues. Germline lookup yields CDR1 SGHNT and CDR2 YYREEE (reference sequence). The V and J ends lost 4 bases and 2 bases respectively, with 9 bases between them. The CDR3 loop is CASSTTGNYGYTF. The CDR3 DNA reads TGTGCCAGCAGCACTACAGGGAACTATGGCTACACCTTC.

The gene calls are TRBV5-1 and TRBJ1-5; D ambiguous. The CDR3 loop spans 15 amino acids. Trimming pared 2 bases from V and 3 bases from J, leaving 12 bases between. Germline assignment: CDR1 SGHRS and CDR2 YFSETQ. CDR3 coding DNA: TGCGCCAGCAGCTTAGAAGGCCGGGACAATCAGCCCCAGCATTTT. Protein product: CASSLEGRDNQPQHF. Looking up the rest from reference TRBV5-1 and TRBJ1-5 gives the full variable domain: KAGVTQTPRYLIKTRGQQVTLSCSPISGHRSVSWYQQTPGQGLQFLFEYFSETQRNKGNFPGRFSGRQFSNSRSEMNVSTLELGDSALYLCASSLEGRDNQPQHFGDGTRLSIL.

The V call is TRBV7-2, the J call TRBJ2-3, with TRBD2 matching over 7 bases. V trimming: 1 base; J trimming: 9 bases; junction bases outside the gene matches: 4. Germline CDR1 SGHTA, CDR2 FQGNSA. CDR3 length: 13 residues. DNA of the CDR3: TGTGCCAGCAGCTTAGTAGGGCGGGAGACGCAGTATTTT. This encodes CASSLVGRETQYF.

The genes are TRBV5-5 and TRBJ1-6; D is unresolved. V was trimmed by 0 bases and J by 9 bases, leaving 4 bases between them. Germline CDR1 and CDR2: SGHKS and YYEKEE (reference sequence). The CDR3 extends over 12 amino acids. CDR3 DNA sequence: TGTGCCAGCAGCTTGGCCTTTTCACCCCTCCACTTT. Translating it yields CASSLAFSPLHF.

CDR3 residues: CASRESSGSSYNEQFF. CDR3 sequence (DNA): TGTGCCAGCAGGGAGTCTAGCGGGAGCTCCTACAATGAGCAGTTCTTC. This chain links TRBV5-4 with TRBJ2-1, with 10 bases aligning to TRBD2. The CDR3 extends over 16 amino acids. The V segment lost 5 bases and the J segment 0 bases; nucleotides outside the gene matches: 5. CDR1 is SGHNT, CDR2 YYREEE, per germline (reference sequence).

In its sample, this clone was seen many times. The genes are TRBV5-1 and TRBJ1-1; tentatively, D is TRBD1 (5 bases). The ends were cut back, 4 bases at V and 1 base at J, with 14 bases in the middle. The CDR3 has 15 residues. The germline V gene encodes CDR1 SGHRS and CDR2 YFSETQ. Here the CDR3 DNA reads TGCGCCAGCAGCAACTATGGACACCCGAACACTGAAGCTTTCTTT. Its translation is CASSNYGHPNTEAFF.

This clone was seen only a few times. The CDR3 protein is CASSAGTGGSGELFF. DNA of the CDR3: TGTGCCAGCAGTGCCGGGACAGGGGGCAGCGGGGAGCTGTTTTTT. This rearrangement joins TRBV6-4 to TRBJ2-2; 12 bases match TRBD1. The CDR3 covers 15 residues. V trimming: 4 bases; J trimming: 7 bases; junction bases outside the gene matches: 4. In germline, CDR1 is MRHNA, CDR2 SNTAGT.